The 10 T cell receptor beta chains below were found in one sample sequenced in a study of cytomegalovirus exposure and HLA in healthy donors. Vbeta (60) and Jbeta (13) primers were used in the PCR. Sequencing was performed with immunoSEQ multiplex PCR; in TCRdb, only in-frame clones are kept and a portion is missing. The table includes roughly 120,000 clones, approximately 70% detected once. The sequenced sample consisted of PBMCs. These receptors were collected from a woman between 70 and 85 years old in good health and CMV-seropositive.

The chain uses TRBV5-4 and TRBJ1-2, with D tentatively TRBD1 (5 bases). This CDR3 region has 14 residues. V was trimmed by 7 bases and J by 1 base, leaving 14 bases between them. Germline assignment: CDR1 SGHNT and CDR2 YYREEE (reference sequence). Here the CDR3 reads CASRRDSNNYGYTF. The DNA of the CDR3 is TGTGCCAGCCGAAGAGACAGCAATAACTATGGCTACACCTTC.

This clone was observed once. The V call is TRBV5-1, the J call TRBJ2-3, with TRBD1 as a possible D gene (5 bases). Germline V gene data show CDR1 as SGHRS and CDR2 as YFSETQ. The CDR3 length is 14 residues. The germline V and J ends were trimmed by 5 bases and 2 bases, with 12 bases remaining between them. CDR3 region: CASSQGRHTDTQYF. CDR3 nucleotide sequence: TGCGCCAGCAGTCAGGGCCGGCACACAGATACGCAGTATTTT.

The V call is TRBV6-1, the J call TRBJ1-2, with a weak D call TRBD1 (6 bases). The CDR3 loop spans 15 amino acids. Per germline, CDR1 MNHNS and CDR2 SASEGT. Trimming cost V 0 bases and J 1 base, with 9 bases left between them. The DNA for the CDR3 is TGTGCCAGCAGTGAAGCGCAAGGGGGTAACTATGGCTACACCTTC. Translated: CASSEAQGGNYGYTF.

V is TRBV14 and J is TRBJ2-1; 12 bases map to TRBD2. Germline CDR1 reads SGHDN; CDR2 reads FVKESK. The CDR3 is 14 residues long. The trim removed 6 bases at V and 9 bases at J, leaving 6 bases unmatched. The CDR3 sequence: CASSNGLAGTEQFF. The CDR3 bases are TGTGCCAGCAGTAATGGACTAGCGGGGACTGAGCAGTTCTTC.

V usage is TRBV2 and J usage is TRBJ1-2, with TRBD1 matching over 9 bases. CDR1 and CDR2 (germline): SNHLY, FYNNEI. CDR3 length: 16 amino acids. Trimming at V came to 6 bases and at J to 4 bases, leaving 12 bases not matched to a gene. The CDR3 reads CASRLPGQGLIYGYTF. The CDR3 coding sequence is TGTGCCAGCAGACTGCCGGGACAGGGCCTTATCTATGGCTACACCTTC.

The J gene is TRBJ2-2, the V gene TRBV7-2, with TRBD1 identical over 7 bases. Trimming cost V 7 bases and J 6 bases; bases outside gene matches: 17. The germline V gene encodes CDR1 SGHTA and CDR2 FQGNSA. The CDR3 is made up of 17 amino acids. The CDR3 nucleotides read TGTGCCAGCACCCCCCTCGCCGGGACAGAGTCTCCCGGGGAGCTGTTTTTT. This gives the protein CASTPLAGTESPGELFF.

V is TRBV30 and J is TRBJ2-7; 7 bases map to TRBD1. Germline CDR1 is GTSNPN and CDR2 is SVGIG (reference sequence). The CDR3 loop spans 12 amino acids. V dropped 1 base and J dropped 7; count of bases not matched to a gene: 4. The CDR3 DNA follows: TGTGCCTGGAGTGCAGACAGGGTAGAGCAGTACTTC. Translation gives CAWSADRVEQYF.

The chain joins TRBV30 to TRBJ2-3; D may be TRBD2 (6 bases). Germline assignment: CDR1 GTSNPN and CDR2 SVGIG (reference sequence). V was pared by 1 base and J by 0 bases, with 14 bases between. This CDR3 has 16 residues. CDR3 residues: CAWSDRPSVSTDTQYF. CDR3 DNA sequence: TGTGCCTGGAGTGATCGGCCTAGCGTGAGCACAGATACGCAGTATTTT.

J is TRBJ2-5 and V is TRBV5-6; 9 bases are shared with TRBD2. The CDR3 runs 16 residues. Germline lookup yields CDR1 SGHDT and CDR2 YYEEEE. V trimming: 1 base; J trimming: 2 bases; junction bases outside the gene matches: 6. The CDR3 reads CASSLRVAGAQETQYF. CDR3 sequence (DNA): TGTGCCAGCAGCTTGAGGGTAGCGGGGGCTCAAGAGACCCAGTACTTC. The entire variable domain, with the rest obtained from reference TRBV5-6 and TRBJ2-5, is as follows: DAGVTQSPTHLIKTRGQQVTLRCSPKSGHDTVSWYQQALGQGPQFIFQYYEEEERQRGNFPDRFSGHQFPNYSSELNVNALLLGDSALYLCASSLRVAGAQETQYFGPGTRLLVL.

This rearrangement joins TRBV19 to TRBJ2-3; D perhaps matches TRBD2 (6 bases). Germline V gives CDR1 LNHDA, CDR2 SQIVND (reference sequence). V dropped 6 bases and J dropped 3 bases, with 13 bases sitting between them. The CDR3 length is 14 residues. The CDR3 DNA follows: TGTGCCAGTAGCGGGGAGGCACCTACAGATACGCAGTATTTT. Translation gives CASSGEAPTDTQYF.